The entry below describes one TCR beta chain. The V and J ends lost 5 bases and 5 bases respectively, with 12 bases between them. The germline V gene has CDR1 SEHNR and CDR2 FQNEAQ (reference sequence). The CDR3 loop spans 13 amino acids. Each CDR3 protein is one row after TCRdb ran MiXCR on the 5' RACE reads. Of around 250,000 distinct CDR3 sequences listed, more than 9.5% are singletons. This sample is drawn from a study of identical twins. This same sample was also taken into another study, of yellow fever vaccine responses in identical twins.

The source material was memory (CD45RO+) T cells sorted from blood. The gene calls are TRBV7-9 and TRBJ1-2; D uncertain. The clonotype originates from a woman aged 18-29 years in good health. The CDR3: CASSPLAVYGYTF. In nucleotides, the CDR3 is TGTGCCAGCAGCCCGCTAGCGGTTTATGGCTACACCTTC.